The rows below give T cell receptor beta chains drawn from one sample of a study of blood T cells in healthy people across ages. TCRdb reprocessed the 5' RACE reads via MiXCR and lists one record per CDR3 protein. The sample holds fewer than 1 million distinct CDR3 sequences; approximately 44% are singletons and the top ten take about a fifth. Sample: blood. Receptors originate from a man between 60 and 75 years old in good health. The CDR3 runs from the conserved cysteine through the conserved F or W. D genes are given only for firm matches. Part of the rows lack a size; the others show once, few, many or a class for expanded clones.

D gene,J gene,V gene,clone size,CDR3 protein,CDR3 DNA
-,TRBJ2-1,TRBV9,-,CAGSVVSGNYNEQFF,TGTGCCGGCAGCGTAGTTAGCGGTAACTACAATGAGCAGTTCTTC
-,TRBJ1-5,TRBV20-1,-,CSARAGASNQPQHF,TGCAGTGCTAGAGCTGGTGCTAGCAATCAGCCCCAGCATTTT
-,TRBJ2-7,TRBV7-3,-,CASSLTGRASSYNEQYF,TGTGCCAGCAGCTTAACCGGGCGGGCTAGCTCCTACAATGAGCAGTACTTC
-,TRBJ2-7,TRBV25-1,-,CASRARTSPYEQYF,TGTGCCAGCAGAGCCCGGACGTCACCCTACGAGCAGTACTTC
-,TRBJ1-1,TRBV6-6,-,CASSFGRSSSEAFF,TGTGCCAGCAGTTTTGGGCGTTCGTCCTCTGAAGCTTTCTTT
TRBD1,TRBJ2-3,TRBV24-1,-,CATSDAIPPGQGTSDTRYF,TGTGCCACCAGTGATGCGATTCCTCCGGGACAGGGTACGTCAGATACGCGGTATTTT
TRBD1,TRBJ2-7,TRBV2,-,CASSGTGNEQYF,TGTGCCAGCTCAGGGACAGGGAACGAGCAGTACTTC
-,TRBJ2-6,TRBV7-6,-,CASSVDSGANVLTF,TGTGCCAGCAGCGTAGACTCTGGGGCCAACGTCCTGACTTTC
-,TRBJ2-5,TRBV6-1,few,CASSASIQGRETQYF,TGTGCCAGCAGTGCAAGTATTCAGGGACGAGAGACCCAGTACTTC
-,TRBJ2-3,TRBV20-1,few,CSAIDRGITQYF,TGCAGTGCTATTGACCGCGGGATAACGCAGTATTTT
TRBD1,TRBJ1-5,TRBV15,few,CATSRGQNQPQHF,TGTGCCACCAGCAGGGGACAGAATCAGCCCCAGCATTTT
TRBD2,TRBJ2-1,TRBV20-1,-,CSARGPSGASYNEQFF,TGCAGTGCTAGAGGCCCGAGCGGGGCTTCCTACAATGAGCAGTTCTTC
TRBD1,TRBJ1-2,TRBV7-9,-,CASSDNRGAHYGYTF,TGTGCCAGCAGCGATAACAGGGGAGCTCACTATGGCTACACCTTC
-,TRBJ2-7,TRBV7-2,-,CASSFVFGGQNSYKQYF,TGTGCCAGCAGCTTTGTCTTCGGGGGACAGAACTCCTACAAGCAGTACTTC
-,TRBJ1-4,TRBV7-2,-,CASSLERSATNEKLFF,TGTGCCAGCAGCTTAGAGAGGTCTGCAACTAATGAAAAACTGTTTTTT
TRBD1,TRBJ1-5,TRBV7-9,-,CASSLDTGGNQPQHF,TGTGCCAGCAGCTTAGATACAGGGGGCAATCAGCCCCAGCATTTT
-,TRBJ2-2,TRBV6-1,-,CASSERLAGAIPGELFF,TGTGCCAGCAGTGAACGGCTCGCGGGGGCCATCCCCGGGGAGCTGTTTTTT
-,TRBJ2-1,TRBV7-2,-,CASSPRDSGAYNEQFF,TGTGCCAGCAGCCCCCGGGACTCAGGGGCCTACAATGAGCAGTTCTTC
-,TRBJ1-5,TRBV20-1,-,CSASVGYSNQPQHF,TGCAGTGCTAGTGTGGGGTATAGCAATCAGCCCCAGCATTTT
TRBD2,TRBJ2-7,TRBV6-6,few,CASSYPPGGSSYEQYF,TGTGCCAGCAGTTACCCTCCGGGGGGGAGCTCCTACGAGCAGTACTTC
-,TRBJ1-2,TRBV6-5,-,CASSRPGGTGYTF,TGTGCCAGCAGTCGACCGGGGGGTACTGGCTACACCTTC
TRBD2,TRBJ2-3,TRBV7-2,-,CASRPRGELTDTQYF,TGTGCCAGCAGGCCGCGGGGGGAGCTCACAGATACGCAGTATTTT